This T cell receptor beta chain was recovered during a study of cytomegalovirus exposure and HLA in healthy donors (dated by TCRdb to about 2017). About the full investigation: According to an earlier analysis of a few hundred of the donors, some 170 million T cells yielded 100 million or so unique TCR beta sequences and 250 to 350 Gb of sequence data. Roughly 300 gigabases of sequencing data and 78 million or so unique TCR sequences were included in an early release covering roughly 600 HLA-typed donors. Of the roughly 410 genotyped donors, less than 85% were placed in the genetic ancestry cluster associated with self-reported Caucasian donors. The study was designed to test whether signatures of past pathogen exposure could be identified by cataloging public T cell receptors. The study profiled the T cell repertoires of about 720 subjects by immunosequencing and related them to cytomegalovirus serostatus. Along with the approximately 700-subject first cohort, a separate validation cohort of around 110 different subjects was used. High-throughput TCR immunosequencing, statistical association of individual TCRs with disease status, and machine learning were combined to predict cytomegalovirus infection status. In a later analysis, previously published TCR beta repertoires from more than 500 donors were re-analyzed and high-resolution HLA genotyping was added so that TCR occurrence patterns could be studied. In the later analysis, no new phenotypic data were used to find candidate immune exposures; instead, reliance was placed on TCR beta sequences and their occurrence across donors. An earlier analysis of roughly 600 of the donors used high-throughput TCR beta sequencing to judge whether each TCR beta V gene segment behaved as functional or pseudogenic. Donor age, sex, ethnicity and CMV serostatus were collected together with the repertoire data. A later genetic analysis took genome-wide SNP genotypes for about three fifths of the roughly 700 donors and used that subset as a discovery cohort. All discovery cohort repertoires had been generated using a single sequencing platform. HLA typing included class I and class II loci at four-digit resolution. The number of typed donors differed by locus: roughly 629-640 for A, B, C, DRB1 and DQB1; 522 for DQA1; over 600 for DPA1; and around 470 for DPB1. A handful of DR-DQ haplotypes were handled as single units for association and clustering because linkage in the cohort was strong. Among roughly 400 genotyped donors of the cohort, an average of approximately 240,000 unique TCR beta nucleotide sequences was sequenced per donor, of which about 20% were non-productive.

Results the study describes overall, beyond this receptor: In the study, 150 to 200 TCR beta chains were listed as associated with cytomegalovirus. A group of highly shared sequence variants was considered likely to be a technical artifact of the sequencing pipeline. Because HLA typing was missing for some donors at each locus, association tests included only the typed subset. Correlated functional status among segregating V segments might reflect linkage disequilibrium, but an unknown experimental factor could not be ruled out. According to a later analysis, most CMV-associated TCR beta chains appeared to be HLA-restricted, and the HLA associations seemed to be driven largely by CMV exposure. In a later analysis, HLA-associated TCR beta chains showed more clonal expansion and lower generation probabilities than non-associated chains that were equally common. While some public TCRs were present in many individuals, most TCR sequences turned up only very rarely across donors. Assigning TCR associations to individual alleles was difficult when HLA alleles, especially DR and DQ, strongly co-occurred. Several of the top co-occurrence clusters appeared to be linked to parvovirus B19, influenza, CMV and Epstein-Barr virus, according to a later analysis. Immune exposure information for the cohort was limited to CMV serostatus. V-gene and J-gene trimming of TCR beta chains was associated with a missense DCLRE1C variant in a later genetic analysis, and the association was replicated in an independent cohort. The earlier analysis of approximately 590 of the donors excluded roughly 17 rarely observed V segments, including chromosome 9 orphons, because counts were too low. In an earlier analysis of 587 of the donors, most TCR beta V segments appeared in productive rearrangements about 90% or about 30% of the time, broadly matching IMGT annotations. The authors suggested that the approach could potentially be generalized to other disease states and immunological phenotypes. In a later genetic analysis, fewer N-insertions in productive TCRs were reported among donors in an Asian-associated ancestry cluster than the approximately 670-donor mean. The presence/absence analyses assumed that sequencing depth was roughly uniform across donors, and that assumption may not be true. In a later analysis, the rate of TCR association differed among HLA loci, with DRB1 alleles having the most associated TCRs and HLA-C alleles having the fewest. At a false discovery rate of 0.05, a later analysis linked some 17,000 TCR beta sequences to specific HLA alleles. In this cohort, only TCR beta chains were sequenced, and detectable features were limited by the absence of alpha or paired-chain data. In vitro tests confirmed that three of the cytomegalovirus-associated TCR beta chains recognize cytomegalovirus antigens. A further reported finding was that TCR beta sequences accurately predicted the HLA-A and HLA-B alleles for most subjects in the first cohort. The classifier was reported to diagnose cytomegalovirus status with high specificity and sensitivity in both the original cohort and the validation cohort.

Concerning this clone itself: There is no known antigen for this receptor.

In total, fewer than 750 healthy bone marrow donors made up the cohort. At the time of sampling, all cohort members were nominally healthy, though unrecorded immune exposures were likely present. The donor was CMV seropositive and was included in the group of 290 or so seropositive cohort members. Every donor gave a peripheral blood sample, and the peripheral blood mononuclear cells from that sample were used for TCR beta sequencing. Genomic DNA extraction from the blood cell samples was performed with the Qiagen DNeasy Blood Extraction Kit. The method was the immunoSEQ multiplex PCR assay. The multiplex PCR relied on a mix of 60 forward primers for TCR Vbeta segments and 13 reverse primers for TCR Jbeta segments. The CDR3 region of rearranged TCR beta genes was amplified from genomic DNA by a multiplex PCR assay. On the Illumina HiSeq System, the amplified TCR beta libraries were sequenced as 87-base-pair reads. Turning to the authors' computational methods: Across the 670 or so repertoires, a later analysis counted tens of millions of unique TCR beta chains, roughly 11 million of which were shared by at least two donors. Raw reads were error-corrected and collapsed into unique sequences with a nearest-neighbor algorithm that merged closely related sequences to remove PCR and sequencing errors. CDR3 sequences were aligned to IMGT reference sequences to assign V, D and J gene segments. For a sequence to be retained, a match of at least six nucleotides was required to both a V gene segment and a J gene segment. Rearrangements were classified as productive when the CDR3 lacked stop codons and remained in frame with V and J, and all other rearrangements were classified as non-productive. Following IMGT convention, CDR3 was defined as the stretch from the second conserved V-encoded cysteine up to the conserved J-encoded phenylalanine. In an earlier analysis of 500 to 650 of the donors, sequences lacking an unambiguous match to a single V gene segment were excluded. In an earlier analysis of roughly 600 of the donors, a V segment was called functional when productive rearrangements were above 56.7%, and segregating when the standard deviation between donors exceeded 5%. A statistical classification framework was developed to diagnose cytomegalovirus status using the catalog of TCR beta chain sequences. V and J gene assignment, in a later analysis, came from comparing TCR nucleotide sequences with IMGT/GENE-DB human TR gene sequences. In a later analysis, CDR3 sequences and most-parsimonious VDJ recombination scenarios were assigned using the TCRdist pipeline. In a later analysis, every TCR beta chain was defined by the combination of its CDR3 amino acid sequence and its V-gene family, and reads without a unique V-gene family were dropped. As a way to deal with suspected cross-contamination and a sequencing artifact, a later analysis dropped 592 nucleotide sequences that were highly shared and had low generation probability. For each public chain, a later analysis derived a clonal expansion index from normalized ranks of inferred template counts within each repertoire. A later analysis computed generation probabilities with a VDJ recombination model fitted to out-of-frame rearrangements, and checked the results against IGoR. Hypergeometric tests were used in a later analysis to score TCR-TCR, TCR-HLA and TCR-CMV co-occurrence, with a repertoire-size bias correction applied to the TCR pairs. To estimate false discovery rates, a later analysis permuted the HLA or CMV assignments 20 times. In a later analysis, co-occurring TCRs were grouped using DBSCAN, with TCRdist sequence similarity added in when clustering inside HLA-allele-positive subsets. Co-occurrence clustering excluded repertoires with fewer than 30,000 or more than 120,000 public chains, plus five with anomalous nucleotide sharing. The immuneACCESS repertoire file appears here via TCRdb, limited to in-frame rearrangements. These files lack a portion of the clones; in checked studies, under half of the deficit traces to unresolved V genes, and the cause of the others is not known. Clonal size and the V and J genes are those of that table, whereas D and trimming came from the DNA. The sample table includes 200,000 to 250,000 clones. The top ten clones comprise roughly 0.98% of the sample.

The clonotype originates from a woman in her twenties or thirties in good health and CMV-seropositive. The sample comprised PBMCs.

At the DNA level, the sequence is TGTGCCAGCTCCGAGGAGGGGTTGAATCAGCCCCAGCATTTT. It encodes CASSEEGLNQPQHF. This receptor chain uses TRBV2 and TRBJ1-5; TRBD1 could be the D gene, as 5 bases match. Its CDR3 holds 14 amino acids, cysteine through phenylalanine. The read is trimmed to its CDR3 DNA, 42 bases read in frame from base 1. CDR1 is given as SNHLY and CDR2 as FYNNEI, both from the germline V gene. V is cut by 8 bases and J by 4 bases, and the space between the germline ends is 15 bases.